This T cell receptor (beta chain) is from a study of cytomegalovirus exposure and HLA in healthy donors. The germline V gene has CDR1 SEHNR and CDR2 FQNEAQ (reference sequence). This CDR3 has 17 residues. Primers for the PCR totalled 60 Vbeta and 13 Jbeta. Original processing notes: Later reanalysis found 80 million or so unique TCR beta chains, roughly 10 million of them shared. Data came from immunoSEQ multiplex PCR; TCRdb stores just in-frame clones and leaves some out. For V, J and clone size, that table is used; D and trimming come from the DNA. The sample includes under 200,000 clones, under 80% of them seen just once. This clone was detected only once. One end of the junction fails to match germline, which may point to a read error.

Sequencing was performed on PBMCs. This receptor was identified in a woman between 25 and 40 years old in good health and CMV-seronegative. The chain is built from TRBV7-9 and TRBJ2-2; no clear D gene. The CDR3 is CSSSRDVGRQSPGELFF. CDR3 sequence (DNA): TGTTCCAGCAGCCGCGACGTAGGCCGACAAAGTCCCGGGGAGCTGTTTTTT.